Below are 26 T cell receptor beta chains sequenced from a single sample in a study of blood T cell repertoires in COVID-19. TCRdb's copy holds only in-frame clones and misses some; the assay was immunoSEQ multiplex PCR. This table holds 90,000 to 120,000 clones, 85% to 90% found once. The specimen sequenced was peripheral blood. The source of these receptors is a woman of 80 years or more with acute or convalescent COVID-19.

The chain combines TRBV7-2 with TRBJ1-1; D remains unclear. CDR1 is SGHTA and CDR2 is FQGNSA in the germline V gene. Deletions cut 1 base from V and 1 base from J, with 7 bases between. This CDR3 comprises 14 residues. The CDR3 DNA reads as TGTGCCAGCAGCTTAGGGGCAGGGAACACTGAAGCTTTCTTT. Protein: CASSLGAGNTEAFF.

J is TRBJ1-1 and V is TRBV2; 9 bases agree with TRBD1. Trimming took 7 bases from V and 1 from J; bases not matched to a gene: 4. CDR1 and CDR2 (germline): SNHLY, FYNNEI. The CDR3 consists of 14 residues. CDR3 coding DNA: TGTGCCAGCAAAAGGGACAGGGCGAACACTGAAGCTTTCTTT. As protein: CASKRDRANTEAFF. Filled out from reference TRBV2 and TRBJ1-1, the complete variable domain reads EPEVTQTPSHQVTQMGQEVILRCVPISNHLYFYWYRQILGQKVEFLVSFYNNEISEKSEIFDDQFSVERPDGSNFTLKIRSTKLEDSAMYFCASKRDRANTEAFFGQGTRLTVV.

The chain uses TRBV5-6 and TRBJ1-4, with 7 nucleotides matching TRBD1. The junction had 5 bases not matched to a gene; V was cut back by 1 base and J by 8 bases. Per germline, CDR1 SGHDT and CDR2 YYEEEE. The CDR3 runs 14 residues. Here the CDR3 DNA reads TGTGCCAGCAGCTTGTCTGACAGGGCAGAAAAACTGTTTTTT. As protein: CASSLSDRAEKLFF. The whole variable domain, filled in from reference TRBV5-6 and TRBJ1-4, reads DAGVTQSPTHLIKTRGQQVTLRCSPKSGHDTVSWYQQALGQGPQFIFQYYEEEERQRGNFPDRFSGHQFPNYSSELNVNALLLGDSALYLCASSLSDRAEKLFFGSGTQLSVL.

The CDR3 region has the DNA TGTGCCAGTACCCTGGGGGGGGTCGGCACAGATACGCAGTATTTT. Residues: CASTLGGVGTDTQYF. The rearrangement links TRBV19 to TRBJ2-3; 7 bases align to TRBD2. The V segment lost 7 bases and the J segment 1 base; nucleotides outside the gene matches: 8. Germline V gene sequence: CDR1 LNHDA, CDR2 SQIVND (reference sequence). The length of the CDR3 is 15 residues.

The rearrangement joins TRBV3-1 (or the pseudogene TRBV3-2) to TRBJ1-6, with D perhaps matching TRBD1 (5 bases). V lost 2 bases and J lost 9, with 5 bases in between. The CDR3 has 12 residues. CDR1 and CDR2 (germline): LGHDT, YNNKEL (reference sequence). In DNA form, the CDR3 reads TGTGCCAGCAGCCAACAGGGTTCACCCCTCCACTTT. This gives the protein CASSQQGSPLHF.

J is TRBJ1-2 and V is TRBV27, with D tentatively TRBD1 (6 bases). This CDR3 has 16 residues. Germline V lookup: CDR1 MNHEY, CDR2 SMNVEV (reference sequence). V shed 6 bases and J shed 5 bases, with 22 bases lying between them. CDR3 DNA: TGTGCCAGCAGAAGATTAACAGGGTCCTCTCTATATGGCTACACCTTC. It yields the protein CASRRLTGSSLYGYTF.

The gene calls are TRBV10-3 and TRBJ2-1; 9 bases agree with TRBD1. The CDR3 runs 14 residues. V shed 5 bases, J shed 5 bases, and the junction held 4 bases outside the gene matches. Germline lookup yields CDR1 ENHRY and CDR2 SYGVKD. This CDR3 is CAISRTGANNEQFF. CDR3 coding DNA: TGTGCCATCAGTCGGACAGGGGCCAACAATGAGCAGTTCTTC.

The chain has TRBV2 and TRBJ2-7; D is unresolved. This CDR3 has 11 amino acids. Trimming pared 5 bases from V and 1 base from J, leaving 3 bases between. CDR1 SNHLY and CDR2 FYNNEI come from the germline V gene. The CDR3 region is CASSRSYEQYF. CDR3 nucleotide sequence: TGTGCCAGCAGTCGGTCCTACGAGCAGTACTTC.

The V call is TRBV9, the J call TRBJ1-6, with TRBD1 matching over 11 bases. The CDR3 is 15 residues long. Germline loops: CDR1 SGDLS, CDR2 YYNGEE. V dropped 4 bases and J dropped 10; count of bases not matched to a gene: 7. The CDR3 loop reads CASSPGTGGRSPLHF. The CDR3, as DNA: TGTGCCAGCAGCCCTGGGACAGGGGGTAGGTCACCCCTCCACTTT.

This chain's CDR3 is CASSLGGFMNTEAFF. CDR3 DNA sequence: TGCGCCAGCAGCTTGGGAGGATTCATGAACACTGAAGCTTTCTTT. The chain couples TRBV5-1 to TRBJ1-1; D not resolved. V was cut by 0 bases and J by 0 bases, with 9 bases left in between. The germline V gene encodes CDR1 SGHRS and CDR2 YFSETQ. The CDR3 covers 15 residues.

This clone was recorded only once. The CDR3 loop is CASRLRNEQFF. Here the CDR3 DNA reads TGTGCCAGCAGGTTGAGGAATGAGCAGTTCTTC. The V call is TRBV28, the J call TRBJ2-1; no clear D. V gave up 6 bases and J gave up 7 bases, with 7 bases separating them. This CDR3 region has 11 residues. Germline V CDR1 and CDR2: MDHEN, SYDVKM.

This chain connects TRBV4-1 to TRBJ1-4; 8 bases match TRBD1. CDR3 length: 15 amino acids. J was trimmed by 8 bases and V by 0 bases; bases with no gene match: 5. Germline lookup yields CDR1 MGHRA and CDR2 YSYEKL. CDR3 loop: CASSQDGDRWEKLFF. Written as DNA, the CDR3 is TGCGCCAGCAGCCAAGATGGGGACAGGTGGGAAAAACTGTTTTTT.

This chain connects TRBV28 to TRBJ2-7, with 7 bases aligning to TRBD1. Germline V gene sequence: CDR1 MDHEN, CDR2 SYDVKM. CDR3 length: 13 residues. Trimming removed 7 bases from V and 2 bases from J; junction bases left unmatched: 5. CDR3 sequence reads: CASTEQGPYEQYF. The CDR3 DNA follows: TGTGCCAGCACCGAACAGGGGCCCTACGAGCAGTACTTC.

Here the CDR3 DNA reads TGTGCCAGCAGACCCGGACAGTTTCCCCCCGGGTCGAGTAGGGCAGATACGCAGTATTTT. It yields the protein CASRPGQFPPGSSRADTQYF. The chain links TRBV3-1 (or the pseudogene TRBV3-2) to TRBJ2-3; possibly TRBD1 for D (6 bases). Germline V gene lookup returns CDR1 LGHDT and CDR2 YNNKEL (reference sequence). V was trimmed by 6 bases and J by 4 bases, leaving 32 bases between them. This CDR3 has 20 amino acids.

The V and J genes are TRBV28 and TRBJ2-3; possibly TRBD1 for D (5 bases). V was shortened by 2 bases and J by 0 bases, with 9 bases between the two germline ends. The CDR3 sequence is 15 residues long. Germline CDR1 MDHEN, CDR2 SYDVKM. CDR3 nucleotide sequence: TGTGCCAGCAGTTTACAGACAGTAAGCACAGATACGCAGTATTTT. It yields the protein CASSLQTVSTDTQYF.

V and J are TRBV27 and TRBJ2-7; perhaps TRBD2 as D (5 bases). Trimming took off 6 bases at V and 3 bases at J, with 18 bases between the two ends. This CDR3 spans 15 amino acids. Per the germline V gene, CDR1 is MNHEY and CDR2 is SMNVEV (reference sequence). DNA for the CDR3: TGTGCCAGCAGAAAGGGCTTGGTAGGAGGCTACGAGCAGTACTTC. Protein: CASRKGLVGGYEQYF.

A single count supports this clone. This chain uses TRBV6-2 or TRBV6-3 with TRBJ1-3; 11 bases match TRBD1. The V gene end was trimmed by 3 bases and the J gene end by 8 bases; junction bases not matched to a gene: 12. The CDR3 covers 17 residues. Germline V gene lookup returns CDR1 MNHEY and CDR2 SVGEGT. The DNA for the CDR3 is TGTGCCAGCAGTTATGATGTGGAACCGGGACAGGGGGACACCATATATTTT. Its translation is CASSYDVEPGQGDTIYF.

This chain connects TRBV6-2 or TRBV6-3 to TRBJ2-7; 8 positions agree with TRBD2. V lost 0 bases to trimming and J lost 0 bases; unmatched junction nucleotides: 7. CDR3 length: 17 residues. Germline CDR1 is MNHEY and CDR2 is SVGEGT. The CDR3 region is CASSYSDKRGHSYEQYF. The CDR3, as DNA: TGTGCCAGCAGTTACTCGGACAAGCGGGGGCACTCCTACGAGCAGTACTTC.

This sequence joins TRBV4-1 and TRBJ2-7; 9 bases are shared with TRBD1. The germline gives CDR1 MGHRA, CDR2 YSYEKL. Trimming cost V 3 bases and J 4 bases; bases outside gene matches: 4. This CDR3 has 14 amino acids. CDR3 sequence: CASSHGTGSYEQYF. In DNA, the CDR3 is TGCGCCAGCAGCCATGGGACAGGGTCTTACGAGCAGTACTTC.

This clone appeared a single time. This rearrangement joins TRBV5-8 to TRBJ2-3; TRBD1 agrees at 8 bases. The CDR3 spans 16 residues. V lost 3 bases and J lost 2; bases outside the gene matches: 8. CDR1 and CDR2 from the germline V gene are SGHTS and YDEGEE. The CDR3, as DNA: TGTGCCAGCAGCTCCGGACAGGGAATTATCACAGATACGCAGTATTTT. Protein sequence: CASSSGQGIITDTQYF.

The chain uses TRBV24-1 and TRBJ1-5; D gene uncertain. V was trimmed by 5 bases and J by 6 bases, leaving 10 bases between them. The germline V gene has CDR1 KGHDR and CDR2 SFDVKD. The CDR3 runs 13 residues. DNA for the CDR3: TGTGCCACCAGTGGTCAGGCTGGTCAGCCCCAGCATTTT. Translating it yields CATSGQAGQPQHF.

The chain is built from TRBV5-1 and TRBJ1-2, with 10 bases aligning to TRBD1. V dropped 5 bases and J dropped 7; count of bases not matched to a gene: 8. The CDR3 length is 14 residues. Germline V gene data show CDR1 as SGHRS and CDR2 as YFSETQ. The CDR3 coding sequence is TGCGCCAGCAGACCAGACGGACAGGGGGGTGGCTACACCTTC. It is translated as CASRPDGQGGGYTF. Full variable domain (remainder filled in from reference TRBV5-1 and TRBJ1-2): KAGVTQTPRYLIKTRGQQVTLSCSPISGHRSVSWYQQTPGQGLQFLFEYFSETQRNKGNFPGRFSGRQFSNSRSEMNVSTLELGDSALYLCASRPDGQGGGYTFGSGTRLTVV.

This chain links TRBV6-5 with TRBJ2-7; 12 bases fit TRBD2. In germline, CDR1 is MNHEY, CDR2 SVGAGI. The CDR3 has 14 amino acids. V trimming: 5 bases; J trimming: 2 bases; junction bases outside the gene matches: 1. CDR3 nucleotide sequence: TGTGCCAGCAGTCTAGCGGGGGGGCCCTACGAGCAGTACTTC. It specifies CASSLAGGPYEQYF.

In this sample, this clone turned up once. The rearrangement links TRBV27 to TRBJ1-2; no definite D call. The germline V and J ends were trimmed by 2 bases and 5 bases, with 9 bases remaining between them. CDR1 is MNHEY, CDR2 SMNVEV, per germline (reference sequence). The CDR3 loop spans 13 amino acids. In nucleotides, the CDR3 is TGTGCCAGCAGTTTACGTCTAGGTTATGGCTACACCTTC. Protein product: CASSLRLGYGYTF.

This chain uses TRBV7-9 with TRBJ2-2; the D is unclear. The CDR3 contains 12 residues. V was clipped by 2 bases and J by 6 bases, with 4 bases between them. Germline V gives CDR1 SEHNR, CDR2 FQNEAQ (reference sequence). Here the CDR3 reads CASSLQSGELFF. The CDR3 bases are TGTGCCAGCAGCTTACAGTCCGGGGAGCTGTTTTTT.

The chain uses TRBV7-2 and TRBJ2-7; D possibly corresponds to TRBD2 (5 bases). This CDR3 spans 14 amino acids. Germline V gene data show CDR1 as SGHTA and CDR2 as FQGNSA. The V end was cut by 5 bases, the J end by 3 bases, with 14 bases between. The CDR3 region is CASSPTRADYEQYF. The CDR3 bases are TGTGCCAGCAGCCCAACGAGGGCCGACTACGAGCAGTACTTC.